Listed below are T cell receptor beta chains from one sample, sequenced in a study of OX40 agonist ivuxolimab in advanced cancers. TCRdb's table, derived via immunoSEQ multiplex PCR, lists solely in-frame clones and lacks some. The sample holds under 80,000 clones, approximately 86% seen once. Material: CD4+ or CD8+ T cells sorted from blood, obtained in a trial of the OX40 agonist ivuxolimab. The receptors derive from an adult with an advanced solid tumor such as melanoma, head and neck, liver or kidney cancer. Each CDR3 is given with its conserved first and last residue. The D gene is left open where the match is weak. Where a row states a size, it is once, few, many or the class of an expanded clone; other rows omit it.

clone_size	j_call	v_call	d_call	cdr3_length	cdr3_aa	cdr3_nt
.	TRBJ2-2	TRBV9	.	14	CASSEAVFAGELFF	TGTGCCAGCAGCGAAGCGGTGTTTGCCGGGGAGCTGTTTTTT
.	TRBJ2-7	TRBV5-1	.	12	CASSLPAYEQYF	TGCGCCAGCAGCTTGCCAGCCTACGAGCAGTACTTC
.	TRBJ2-1	TRBV6-5	.	15	CASSSSWSGSFEQFF	TGTGCCAGCAGTTCAAGCTGGTCGGGGTCGTTTGAGCAGTTCTTC
.	TRBJ1-6	TRBV7-9	.	16	CASSLGLSSYNSPLHF	TGTGCCAGCAGCTTAGGGCTGAGCTCCTATAATTCACCCCTCCACTTT
once	TRBJ2-1	TRBV11-1	TRBD2	15	CASSLIGTSGNEQFF	TGTGCCAGCAGCTTAATAGGGACTAGCGGGAATGAGCAGTTCTTC
.	TRBJ1-2	TRBV7-3	.	14	CASSLSGGRGGYTF	TGTGCCAGCAGCTTAAGCGGGGGGCGAGGCGGCTACACCTTC
.	TRBJ1-1	TRBV6-5	.	14	CASTLDRSRAEAFF	TGTGCCAGCACTCTGGACAGAAGTAGGGCTGAAGCTTTCTTT
.	TRBJ1-1	TRBV28	.	12	CASSLAGTEAFF	TGTGCCAGCAGTTTAGCAGGAACTGAAGCTTTCTTT
.	TRBJ1-5	TRBV6-1	.	15	CASSESVPSNQPQHF	TGTGCCAGCAGTGAATCAGTACCTAGCAATCAGCCCCAGCATTTT
.	TRBJ2-5	TRBV5-8	TRBD1	15	CASSLGQGAYETQYF	TGTGCCAGCAGCTTGGGACAGGGGGCTTATGAGACCCAGTACTTC
.	TRBJ2-5	TRBV18	.	12	CASSQKGETQYF	TGTGCCAGCTCACAGAAGGGAGAGACCCAGTACTTC
.	TRBJ1-4	TRBV30	.	12	CAWRGWGEKLFF	TGTGCCTGGAGGGGTTGGGGTGAAAAACTGTTTTTT
once	TRBJ1-2	TRBV19	.	12	CASSRWQGAYTF	TGTGCCAGTAGTAGGTGGCAGGGTGCCTACACCTTC
.	TRBJ2-2	TRBV7-8	TRBD2	15	CASSPSGVRTGELFF	TGTGCCAGCAGTCCTAGCGGGGTTAGAACCGGGGAGCTGTTTTTT
.	TRBJ1-1	TRBV11-1	.	13	CASSLDREGQAFF	TGTGCCAGCAGCTTAGATCGGGAGGGCCAGGCTTTCTTT
.	TRBJ1-3	TRBV5-1	TRBD1	15	CASSLVRDRENTIYF	TGCGCCAGCAGCTTGGTCCGGGACAGGGAGAACACCATATATTTT
.	TRBJ1-5	TRBV13	TRBD1	18	CASSLARGGYEVGQPQHF	TGTGCCAGCAGCTTAGCTAGAGGGGGCTACGAGGTAGGTCAGCCCCAGCATTTT
.	TRBJ2-5	TRBV28	.	15	CASSLPVRAQETQYF	TGTGCCAGCAGTCTCCCGGTCAGGGCCCAAGAGACCCAGTACTTC
few	TRBJ1-5	TRBV6-1	.	14	CASMREAVMSPQHF	TGTGCCAGCATGCGAGAGGCGGTGATGAGTCCCCAGCATTTT
.	TRBJ1-5	TRBV6-5	.	15	CASSYSTGRNQPQHF	TGTGCCAGCAGTTACTCGACGGGCCGCAATCAGCCCCAGCATTTT
.	TRBJ1-5	TRBV2	TRBD1	15	CASSEARTGNQPQHF	TGTGCCAGCAGTGAAGCGCGGACAGGGAATCAGCCCCAGCATTTT
.	TRBJ2-3	TRBV19	.	13	CASSRQGTDTQYF	TGTGCCAGTAGTCGGCAGGGCACAGATACGCAGTATTTT
.	TRBJ2-1	TRBV18	.	16	CASSPAGSGSYNEQFF	TGTGCCAGCTCACCCGCGGGGTCAGGCTCCTACAATGAGCAGTTCTTC
.	TRBJ1-5	TRBV6-5	.	12	CASSSGSQPQHF	TGTGCCAGCAGTTCTGGTAGTCAGCCCCAGCATTTT
.	TRBJ1-1	TRBV6-5	.	14	CASIFSAGNTEAFF	TGTGCCAGCATTTTCAGTGCGGGGAACACTGAAGCTTTCTTT
.	TRBJ2-3	TRBV4-2	.	15	CASSPSAASTDTQYF	TGTGCCAGCAGCCCCTCGGCGGCTAGCACAGATACGCAGTATTTT
.	TRBJ1-3	TRBV2	.	12	CASRSARNTIYF	TGTGCCAGCCGGTCGGCTCGAAACACCATATATTTT
.	TRBJ2-3	TRBV18	.	14	CASSPPLMGGTQYF	TGTGCCAGCTCACCACCGTTGATGGGAGGTACGCAGTATTTT
.	TRBJ1-2	TRBV6-5	TRBD1	13	CASSATGGYGYTF	TGTGCCAGCAGTGCCACAGGGGGCTATGGCTACACCTTC
.	TRBJ1-2	TRBV28	.	16	CASSLFFGPHRDGYTF	TGTGCCAGCAGTTTATTCTTCGGTCCCCACAGGGACGGCTACACCTTC
.	TRBJ1-3	TRBV25-1	.	16	CASSDSDSPRGNTIYF	TGTGCCAGCAGTGACTCGGACAGTCCCCGGGGAAACACCATATATTTT
.	TRBJ2-7	TRBV7-8	.	16	CASSLRGLGRSYEQYF	TGTGCCAGCAGCTTAAGGGGTCTGGGCCGTTCCTACGAGCAGTACTTC
once	TRBJ2-7	TRBV28	.	13	CASLLKDSYEQYF	TGTGCCAGCCTATTAAAGGACTCCTACGAGCAGTACTTC
.	TRBJ1-3	TRBV7-7	.	16	CASSPTGSLGGNTIYF	TGTGCCAGCAGCCCTACCGGGTCCCTCGGGGGAAACACCATATATTTT
.	TRBJ1-2	TRBV5-1	.	15	CASSARPETSYGYTF	TGCGCCAGCAGCGCGCGGCCAGAAACCTCCTATGGCTACACCTTC
.	TRBJ2-7	TRBV27	.	13	CASSLNWAREQYF	TGTGCCAGCAGTTTAAACTGGGCAAGGGAGCAGTACTTC
.	TRBJ2-3	TRBV19	.	15	CASSMTGGHTDTQYF	TGTGCCAGTAGTATGACGGGGGGCCACACAGATACGCAGTATTTT
.	TRBJ2-7	TRBV14	TRBD1	14	CASSPPTGAYEQYF	TGTGCCAGCAGCCCCCCGACAGGGGCCTACGAGCAGTACTTC
.	TRBJ1-1	TRBV7-8	.	15	CASSPHRDRSTEAFF	TGTGCCAGCAGCCCGCACAGGGACCGAAGTACTGAAGCTTTCTTT
few	TRBJ1-5	TRBV2	.	12	CASSESSQPQHF	TGTGCCAGCAGTGAATCCTCTCAGCCCCAGCATTTT
.	TRBJ1-4	TRBV2	.	13	CASSRIGGEKLFF	TGTGCCAGCAGCCGGATAGGGGGTGAAAAACTGTTTTTT
once	TRBJ1-3	TRBV11-2	.	17	CASSSTLGQHTGNTIYF	TGTGCCAGCAGCTCAACCCTTGGACAGCACACTGGAAACACCATATATTTT